This T cell receptor beta chain was sequenced in a study of OX40 agonist ivuxolimab in advanced cancers. Study summary: Those enrolled were about 80% male, with a mean age of around 60 years and ages from about 20 to 80. Three partial responders included one hepatocellular carcinoma patient and two cutaneous melanoma patients.

On this clone: Its matching antigen is unknown.

Repertoires were generated with immunoSEQ multiplex PCR, while TCRdb's copy carries only in-frame clones and drops some. The sample carries about 77,000 clones, over 80% recorded once. Baseline, cycle 4 day 1, and cycle 7 day 1 were the blood sampling points. From germline, CDR1 is SGHTA and CDR2 FQGNSA. The CDR3 has 18 amino acids. V was cut by 0 bases and J by 0 bases, with 16 bases left in between. Study outcomes and limitations: Dose levels from 0.1 to 3.0 mg/kg saw CD4+ and CD8+ blood T cells expand clonally by week 6.

The source was CD4+ or CD8+ T cells sorted from blood, collected in a trial of the OX40 agonist ivuxolimab. This TCR was sampled from an adult with an advanced solid tumor such as melanoma, head and neck, liver or kidney cancer. The chain combines TRBV7-2 with TRBJ2-3; TRBD2 is a possible D gene (5 bases). CDR3 in amino acids: CASSLAAGGRHSTDTQYF. CDR3 coding DNA: TGTGCCAGCAGCTTAGCCGCCGGAGGTCGACATAGCACAGATACGCAGTATTTT.